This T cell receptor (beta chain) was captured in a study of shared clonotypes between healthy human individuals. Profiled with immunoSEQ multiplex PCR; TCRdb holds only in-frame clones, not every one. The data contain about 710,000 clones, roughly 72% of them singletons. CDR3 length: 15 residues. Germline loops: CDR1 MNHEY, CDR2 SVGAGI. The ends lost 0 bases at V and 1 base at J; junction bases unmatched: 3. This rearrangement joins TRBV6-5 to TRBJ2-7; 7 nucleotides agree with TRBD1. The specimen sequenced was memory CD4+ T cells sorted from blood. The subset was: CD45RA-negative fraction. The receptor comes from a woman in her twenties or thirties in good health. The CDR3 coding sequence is TGTGCCAGCAGTTACTCTCCAGGGGGATCCTACGAGCAGTACTTC. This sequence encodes CASSYSPGGSYEQYF.